The 27 T cell receptor beta chains presented below share a single source sample, sequenced in a study of human T cells and chemical hapten exposure. Time point reported: patch test 1, 2 weeks after DPC sensitization. Treatment noted: therapeutic diphenylcyclopropenone sensitization with weekly scalp DPC. Each CDR3 protein is one row after TCRdb ran MiXCR on the RACE reads. Of 350,000 or so distinct CDR3 sequences listed, approximately 6.3% are singletons. This sample comprised whole blood, obtained in connection with sensitization to the hapten diphenylcyclopropenone (DPC). The receptors here all came from a woman between 18 and 30 years old with alopecia areata. Some clones in this sample may be carry-over from other donors' samples.

Ten or more counts support this clonotype. The chain links TRBV24-1 to TRBJ2-3, with 10 bases that match TRBD1. Germline loops: CDR1 KGHDR, CDR2 SFDVKD. The CDR3 spans 15 residues. V was clipped by 2 bases and J by 13 bases; unmatched bases: 11. CDR3 nucleotide sequence: TGTGCCACCAGTGATTCTCGACAGGGGGCAAATGAGGAGTATTTT. Translating it yields CATSDSRQGANEEYF.

This clonotype was seen a few times. This chain joins TRBV4-2 and TRBJ2-6, with D unclear. Trimming stripped 0 bases from V and 2 bases from J, with 8 bases between. The length of the CDR3 is 16 residues. Looked up from germline, CDR1 is LGHNA and CDR2 is YNFKEQ. In nucleotides, the CDR3 is TGTGCCAGCAGCCAAGATGCTCAACCTGGGGCCAACGTCCTGACTTTC. Protein: CASSQDAQPGANVLTF.

This clonotype was recorded a few times. The chain employs TRBV6-6 and TRBJ1-3; no definite D call. Trimming shortened V by 0 bases and J by 0 bases, and 6 bases separated the two germline ends. There are 15 residues in the CDR3. Germline values: CDR1 MNHNY, CDR2 SVGAGI (reference sequence). CDR3 sequence: CASSYSGTSGNTIYF. The CDR3 DNA reads TGTGCCAGCAGTTACTCCGGAACCTCTGGAAACACCATATATTTT.

This rearrangement joins TRBV2 to TRBJ2-3; 11 nucleotides match TRBD1. V was pared by 5 bases and J by 1 base, with 5 bases of the junction left unmatched. The CDR3 is 16 amino acids. CDR1 is SNHLY, CDR2 FYNNEI, per germline. The CDR3 DNA reads TGTGCCAGCAGTACCGGGACAGGGGGTCGCACAGATACGCAGTATTTT. Residues: CASSTGTGGRTDTQYF.

The rearrangement links TRBV4-3 to TRBJ1-2; D not certain. The CDR3 totals 15 residues. The V gene's germline CDR1 is LGHNA and CDR2 YSLEER. V dropped 4 bases and J dropped 6 bases, with 18 bases sitting between them. CDR3 residues: CASSREVVGYDGYTF. The CDR3 coding sequence is TGCGCCAGCAGCCGCGAGGTGGTGGGGTACGATGGCTACACCTTC.

This clonotype has ten or more counts. The chain uses TRBV6-5 and TRBJ2-1; 7 positions agree with TRBD1. The trim removed 5 bases at V and 9 bases at J, leaving 10 bases unmatched. CDR1 and CDR2 (germline): MNHEY, SVGAGI. This CDR3 contains 14 residues. The DNA of the CDR3 is TGTGCCAGCAGTCTCCGGGACAGATGGGGTGAGCAGTTCTTC. Translating it yields CASSLRDRWGEQFF.

The V call is TRBV12-3 or TRBV12-4, the J call TRBJ2-7; D gene ambiguous. CDR3 length: 13 residues. The V end lost 5 bases, the J end lost 4 bases, and 12 bases lay between the germline ends. The CDR3 protein is CASSPSGYYEQYF. Written as DNA, the CDR3 is TGTGCCAGCAGTCCTTCTGGCTATTACGAGCAGTACTTC.

In its sample, this clonotype was seen many times. This chain connects TRBV6-5 to TRBJ1-4; D is undetermined. Germline lookup yields CDR1 MNHEY and CDR2 SVGAGI. This CDR3 is built from 14 residues. V lost 6 bases to trimming and J lost 5 bases, with 13 bases between them. The CDR3 region is CASSPALLNEKLFF. The CDR3 DNA sequence: TGTGCCAGCAGCCCGGCTCTCCTAAATGAAAAACTGTTTTTT.

This chain links TRBV5-6 with TRBJ2-5; D remains unclear. CDR1 and CDR2 from the germline V gene are SGHDT and YYEEEE. V was trimmed by 0 bases and J by 5 bases, leaving 11 bases between them. There are 14 residues in the CDR3. The CDR3 DNA reads as TGTGCCAGCAGCTTGGCCCAGTCATATGAGACCCAGTACTTC. Its protein product is CASSLAQSYETQYF.

This clonotype occurred many times. The chain has TRBV27 and TRBJ1-4, with 7 bases fitting TRBD1. This CDR3 spans 12 amino acids. CDR1 and CDR2 (germline): MNHEY, SMNVEV (reference sequence). Trimming cost V 8 bases and J 5 bases; bases outside gene matches: 2. CDR3 bases: TGTGCCAGCCGGACAGGCAATGAAAAACTGTTTTTT. It encodes CASRTGNEKLFF.

This clonotype was seen a few times. The chain has TRBV9 and TRBJ1-2; D may be TRBD1 (6 bases). This CDR3 region has 14 residues. V shed 4 bases and J shed 5 bases, with 15 bases lying between them. CDR1 and CDR2 from the germline V gene are SGDLS and YYNGEE. CDR3 residues: CASSNFGQFYGYTF. The CDR3 DNA reads as TGTGCCAGCAGCAATTTTGGACAGTTTTATGGCTACACCTTC.

The table lists this clonotype with many counts. The V and J genes are TRBV5-1 and TRBJ1-2; D might be TRBD1 (5 bases). The CDR3 sequence is 15 residues long. The V end was cut by 0 bases, the J end by 5 bases, with 14 bases between. Germline lookup yields CDR1 SGHRS and CDR2 YFSETQ. Written as DNA, the CDR3 is TGCGCCAGCAGCTTGGATCCAGGGTTGAGATATGGCTACACCTTC. Translating gives CASSLDPGLRYGYTF.

In this sample, this clonotype turned up a few times. The gene calls are TRBV10-3 and TRBJ2-1; 10 bases line up with TRBD2. The CDR3 is made up of 15 amino acids. In germline, CDR1 is ENHRY, CDR2 SYGVKD. The J segment lost 3 bases and the V segment lost 7 bases, leaving 6 bases of the junction unmatched. The CDR3 loop reads CAINSRTSGYNEQFF. DNA of the CDR3: TGTGCCATCAATTCGAGGACTAGCGGCTACAATGAGCAGTTCTTC.

The chain is built from TRBV20-1 and TRBJ2-3; no definite D call. V lost 2 bases and J lost 0, with 3 bases in between. This CDR3 region has 12 residues. The germline V gene has CDR1 DFQATT and CDR2 SNEGSKA (reference sequence). This CDR3 is CSARWSTDTQYF. As DNA, the CDR3 is TGCAGTGCTAGATGGAGCACAGATACGCAGTATTTT.

This clonotype was detected only a few times. The chain couples TRBV2 to TRBJ1-1, with D perhaps matching TRBD1 (6 bases). V lost 0 bases to trimming and J lost 5 bases, with 10 bases between them. The V gene's germline CDR1 is SNHLY and CDR2 FYNNEI. The CDR3 is 14 residues long. CDR3 loop: CASSEAGGGTEAFF. The CDR3 DNA is TGTGCCAGCAGTGAAGCGGGGGGCGGGACTGAAGCTTTCTTT.

The chain links TRBV15 to TRBJ1-5; D gene unclear. The CDR3 spans 14 residues. Germline lookup yields CDR1 LNHNV and CDR2 YYDKDF (reference sequence). With 3 bases removed from V and 3 bases from J, the gap between germline ends came to 9 bases. Written as DNA, the CDR3 is TGTGCCACCAGCAGTGAGACCCCCAATCAGCCCCAGCATTTT. Amino acids: CATSSETPNQPQHF.

This clonotype came up a few times. This sequence joins TRBV7-2 and TRBJ2-5; 9 bases match TRBD2. The J segment lost 4 bases and the V segment lost 1 base, leaving 4 bases of the junction unmatched. This CDR3 spans 15 amino acids. CDR1 is SGHTA and CDR2 is FQGNSA in the germline V gene. Here the CDR3 DNA reads TGTGCCAGCAGCTTAGTGGCGGGGGGGGCAGAGACCCAGTACTTC. This translates into CASSLVAGGAETQYF.

In its sample, this clonotype was seen a few times. The chain carries TRBV9 and TRBJ2-3; 10 bases map to TRBD2. Germline CDR1 SGDLS, CDR2 YYNGEE. The length of the CDR3 is 18 residues. Trimming at V came to 1 base and at J to 2 bases, leaving 10 bases not matched to a gene. The CDR3 protein is CASSVSSGGPSYTDTQYF. CDR3 bases: TGTGCCAGCAGCGTATCTAGCGGGGGCCCCTCTTACACAGATACGCAGTATTTT.

The table lists this clonotype with many counts. The chain links TRBV7-3 to TRBJ2-1, with TRBD2 matching over 12 bases. This CDR3 comprises 16 residues. V shed 5 bases and J 5 bases; nucleotides not matched to a gene: 7. CDR1 and CDR2 from the germline V gene are SGHTA and FQGTGA. As DNA, the CDR3 is TGTGCCAGCAGCCCCATACTAGCGGGGGGACACAATGAGCAGTTCTTC. Translated: CASSPILAGGHNEQFF.

This clonotype showed up many times. The rearrangement links TRBV18 to TRBJ1-1; TRBD1 aligns across 9 bases. CDR1 is KGHSH and CDR2 is LQKENI in the germline V gene. V lost 5 bases and J lost 2; bases outside the gene matches: 3. This CDR3 is built from 14 residues. The DNA for the CDR3 is TGTGCCAGCTCAAGGGGACAGGGAAACACTGAAGCTTTCTTT. Amino acid sequence: CASSRGQGNTEAFF.

This clonotype was found many times. The chain combines TRBV5-1 with TRBJ2-3; 9 nucleotides match TRBD2. The CDR3 spans 15 residues. V was pared by 2 bases and J by 4 bases, with 5 bases of the junction left unmatched. From germline, CDR1 is SGHRS and CDR2 YFSETQ. CDR3 region: CASSLLAGDADTQYF. CDR3 DNA: TGCGCCAGCAGCTTACTAGCGGGCGACGCAGATACGCAGTATTTT.

In its sample, this clonotype was seen a few times. The V call is TRBV25-1, the J call TRBJ1-1; D perhaps matches TRBD1 (5 bases). Germline lookup yields CDR1 MGHDK and CDR2 SYGVNS. CDR3 size: 17 residues. The germline V and J ends were trimmed by 0 bases and 0 bases, with 14 bases remaining between them. This CDR3 is CASSEYGAALMNTEAFF. CDR3 bases: TGTGCCAGCAGTGAATATGGGGCAGCTTTAATGAACACTGAAGCTTTCTTT.

The sample holds many counts of this clonotype. The chain has TRBV7-2 and TRBJ1-6; TRBD1 is a possible D gene (5 bases). Looked up from germline, CDR1 is SGHTA and CDR2 is FQGNSA. This CDR3 is built from 12 residues. CDR3 sequence: CASGSNNSPLHF. CDR3 bases: TGTGCTTCAGGGTCCAATAATTCACCCCTCCACTTT. The full variable domain, with the rest looked up from reference TRBV7-2 and TRBJ1-6, is GAGVSQSPSNKVTEKGKDVELRCDPISGHTALYWYRQSLGQGLEFLIYFQGNSAPDKSGLPSDRFSAERTGGSVSTLTIQRTQQEDSAVYLCASGSNNSPLHFGNGTRLTVT.

In this sample, this clonotype turned up a few times. V usage is TRBV12-3 or TRBV12-4 and J usage is TRBJ2-3; D is ambiguous. The CDR3 totals 14 residues. V was trimmed by 6 bases and J by 1 base, leaving 11 bases between them. The CDR3 nucleotides are TGTGCCAGCAGCCCGAAGACCCGCACAGATACGCAGTATTTT. Translating gives CASSPKTRTDTQYF.

This clonotype has more than one count but fewer than ten. The rearrangement links TRBV6-5 to TRBJ2-3, with D possibly TRBD1 on 5 matching bases. The V and J ends lost 2 bases and 11 bases respectively, with 14 bases between them. The CDR3 spans 13 residues. CDR1 is MNHEY, CDR2 SVGAGI, per germline. CDR3 region: CASSYPSKGKQYF. Here the CDR3 DNA reads TGTGCCAGCAGTTACCCGTCTAAGGGGAAGCAGTATTTT.

V and J are TRBV7-9 and TRBJ2-1, with 14 positions matching TRBD2. V gave up 5 bases and J gave up 3 bases; unmatched junction bases: 6. Germline loops: CDR1 SEHNR, CDR2 FQNEAQ (reference sequence). This CDR3 spans 17 amino acids. CDR3: CASSPGTSGGLYNEQFF. CDR3 bases: TGTGCCAGCAGCCCCGGGACTAGCGGGGGTCTCTACAATGAGCAGTTCTTC.

The chain employs TRBV7-2 and TRBJ2-3; D call uncertain. Germline V gene sequence: CDR1 SGHTA, CDR2 FQGNSA. This CDR3 has 12 amino acids. Trimming pared 5 bases from V and 8 bases from J, leaving 11 bases between. The CDR3 DNA sequence: TGTGCCAGCAGCCCCGCCGTCGGTACGCAGTATTTT. Protein: CASSPAVGTQYF. Filled out from reference TRBV7-2 and TRBJ2-3, the complete variable domain reads GAGVSQSPSNKVTEKGKDVELRCDPISGHTALYWYRQSLGQGLEFLIYFQGNSAPDKSGLPSDRFSAERTGGSVSTLTIQRTQQEDSAVYLCASSPAVGTQYFGPGTRLTVL.